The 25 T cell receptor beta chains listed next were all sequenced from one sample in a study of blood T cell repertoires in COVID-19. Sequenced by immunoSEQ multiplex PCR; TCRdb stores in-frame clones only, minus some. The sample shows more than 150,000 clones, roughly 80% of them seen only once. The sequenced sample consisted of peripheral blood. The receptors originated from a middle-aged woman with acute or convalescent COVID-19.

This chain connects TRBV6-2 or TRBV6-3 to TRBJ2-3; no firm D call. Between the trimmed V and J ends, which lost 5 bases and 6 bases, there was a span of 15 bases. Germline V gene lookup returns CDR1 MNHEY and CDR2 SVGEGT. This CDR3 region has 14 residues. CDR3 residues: CASSPRAAQDTQYF. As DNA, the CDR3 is TGTGCCAGCAGTCCCCGTGCGGCCCAGGATACGCAGTATTTT.

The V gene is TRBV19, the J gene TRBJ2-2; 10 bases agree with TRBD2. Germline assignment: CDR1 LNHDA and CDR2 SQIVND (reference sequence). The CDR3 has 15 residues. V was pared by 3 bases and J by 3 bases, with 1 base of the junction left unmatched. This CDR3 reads CASSILAGDTGELFF. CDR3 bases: TGTGCCAGTAGTATCCTAGCGGGAGACACCGGGGAGCTGTTTTTT.

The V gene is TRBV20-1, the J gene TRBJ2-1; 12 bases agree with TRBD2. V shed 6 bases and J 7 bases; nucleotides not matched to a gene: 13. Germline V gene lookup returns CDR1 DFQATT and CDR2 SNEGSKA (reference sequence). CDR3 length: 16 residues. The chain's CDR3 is CSASRATSGRKNEQFF. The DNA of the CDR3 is TGCAGTGCCAGTCGAGCGACTAGCGGGAGAAAGAATGAGCAGTTCTTC.

CDR3 nucleotides: TGTGCCAGCAGCTTATACACCGAGCAGTTCTTC. This sequence encodes CASSLYTEQFF. The chain joins TRBV7-2 to TRBJ2-1, with no clear D. The length of the CDR3 is 11 residues. Per germline, CDR1 SGHTA and CDR2 FQGNSA. V was pared by 2 bases and J by 10 bases, with 6 bases between.

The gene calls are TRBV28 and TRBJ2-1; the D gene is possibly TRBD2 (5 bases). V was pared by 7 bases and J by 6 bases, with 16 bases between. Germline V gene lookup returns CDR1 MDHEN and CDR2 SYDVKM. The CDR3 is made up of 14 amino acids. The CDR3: CASMKGVEVNEQFF. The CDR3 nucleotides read TGTGCCAGCATGAAGGGAGTCGAAGTCAATGAGCAGTTCTTC.

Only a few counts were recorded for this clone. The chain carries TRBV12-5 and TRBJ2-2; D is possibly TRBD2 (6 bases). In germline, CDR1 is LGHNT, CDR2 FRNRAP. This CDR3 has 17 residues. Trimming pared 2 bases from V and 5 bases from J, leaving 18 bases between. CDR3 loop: CASGLTIGSGRTGELFF. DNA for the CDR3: TGTGCTAGTGGTTTGACCATTGGTAGCGGAAGAACCGGGGAGCTGTTTTTT.

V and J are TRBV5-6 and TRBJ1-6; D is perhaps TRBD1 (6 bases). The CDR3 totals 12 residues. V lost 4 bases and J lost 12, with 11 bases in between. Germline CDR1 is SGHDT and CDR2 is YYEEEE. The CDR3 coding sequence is TGTGCCAGCAGCGGGAGGGGGGGACCCCTCCACTTT. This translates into CASSGRGGPLHF.

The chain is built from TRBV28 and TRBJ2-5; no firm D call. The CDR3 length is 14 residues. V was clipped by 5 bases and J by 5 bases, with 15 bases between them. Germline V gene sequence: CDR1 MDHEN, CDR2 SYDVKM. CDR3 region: CASSAVPLAETQYF. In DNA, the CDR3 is TGTGCCAGCAGTGCGGTCCCTTTGGCGGAGACCCAGTACTTC.

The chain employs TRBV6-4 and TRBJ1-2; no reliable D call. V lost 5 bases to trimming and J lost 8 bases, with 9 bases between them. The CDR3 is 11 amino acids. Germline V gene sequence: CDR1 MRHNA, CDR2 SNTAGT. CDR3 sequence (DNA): TGTGCCAGCAGTAGCACGGAGGGCTACACCTTC. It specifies CASSSTEGYTF.

The CDR3 is CASSVGSRGTGELFF. The CDR3 DNA sequence: TGTGCCAGCAGCGTAGGGTCCAGGGGGACCGGGGAGCTGTTTTTT. V is TRBV9 and J is TRBJ2-2, with TRBD1 matching 7 bases. From germline, CDR1 is SGDLS and CDR2 YYNGEE. Trimming cost V 0 bases and J 5 bases; bases outside gene matches: 4. There are 15 residues in the CDR3.

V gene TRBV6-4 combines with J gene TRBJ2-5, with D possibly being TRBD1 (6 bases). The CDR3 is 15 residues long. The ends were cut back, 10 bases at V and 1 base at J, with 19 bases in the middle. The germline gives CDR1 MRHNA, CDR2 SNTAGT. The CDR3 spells CATNGQKFGQETQYF. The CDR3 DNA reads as TGTGCCACGAATGGACAGAAATTCGGCCAAGAGACCCAGTACTTC.

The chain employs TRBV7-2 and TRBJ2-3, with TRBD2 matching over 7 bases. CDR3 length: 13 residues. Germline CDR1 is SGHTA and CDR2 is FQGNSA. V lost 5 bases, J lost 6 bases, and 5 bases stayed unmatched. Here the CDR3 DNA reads TGTGCCAGCAGCCTCGGGAGGCGGGATACGCAGTATTTT. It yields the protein CASSLGRRDTQYF.

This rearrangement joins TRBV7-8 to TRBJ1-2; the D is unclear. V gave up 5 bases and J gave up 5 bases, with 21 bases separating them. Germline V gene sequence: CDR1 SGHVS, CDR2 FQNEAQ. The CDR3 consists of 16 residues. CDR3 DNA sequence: TGTGCCAGCAGCCCCCTCGCGGGCACCGGCCCATATGGCTACACCTTC. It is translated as CASSPLAGTGPYGYTF.

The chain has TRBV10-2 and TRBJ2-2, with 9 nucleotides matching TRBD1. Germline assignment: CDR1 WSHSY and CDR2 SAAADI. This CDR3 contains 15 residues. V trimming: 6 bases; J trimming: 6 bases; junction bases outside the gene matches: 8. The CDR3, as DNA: TGCGCCAGCAGAACAGCCGGGACAGGGTCCGGGGAGCTGTTTTTT. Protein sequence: CASRTAGTGSGELFF.

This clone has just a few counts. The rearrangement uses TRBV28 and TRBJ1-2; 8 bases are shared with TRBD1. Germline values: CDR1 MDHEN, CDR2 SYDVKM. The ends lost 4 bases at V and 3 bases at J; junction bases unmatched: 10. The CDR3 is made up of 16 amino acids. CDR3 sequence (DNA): TGTGCCAGCAGTTGGGGCAGGGGGCTCTCCCACTATGGCTACACCTTC. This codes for CASSWGRGLSHYGYTF.

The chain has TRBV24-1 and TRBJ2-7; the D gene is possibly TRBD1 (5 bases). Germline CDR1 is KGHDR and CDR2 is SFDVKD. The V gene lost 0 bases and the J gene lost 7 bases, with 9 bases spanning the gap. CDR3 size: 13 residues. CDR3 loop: CATSDLSGMEQYF. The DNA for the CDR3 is TGTGCCACCAGTGATTTGTCAGGGATGGAGCAGTACTTC.

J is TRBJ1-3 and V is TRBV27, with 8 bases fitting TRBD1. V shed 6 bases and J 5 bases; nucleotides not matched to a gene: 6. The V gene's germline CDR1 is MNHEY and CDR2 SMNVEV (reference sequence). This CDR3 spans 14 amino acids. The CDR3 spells CASSLTGGRNTIYF. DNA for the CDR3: TGTGCCAGCAGCTTAACAGGGGGGAGAAACACCATATATTTT.

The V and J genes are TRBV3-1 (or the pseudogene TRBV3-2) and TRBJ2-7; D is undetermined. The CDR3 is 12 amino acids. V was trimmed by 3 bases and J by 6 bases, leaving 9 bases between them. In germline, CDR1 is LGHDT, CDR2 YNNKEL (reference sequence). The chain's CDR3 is CASSQRSREQYF. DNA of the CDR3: TGTGCCAGCAGCCAGCGCTCCCGCGAGCAGTACTTC.

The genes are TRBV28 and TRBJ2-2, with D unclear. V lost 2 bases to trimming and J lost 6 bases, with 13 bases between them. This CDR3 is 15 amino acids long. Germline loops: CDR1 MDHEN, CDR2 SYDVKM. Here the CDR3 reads CASSLRGPLAGELFF. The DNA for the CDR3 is TGTGCCAGCAGTTTACGTGGGCCGTTGGCCGGGGAGCTGTTTTTT.

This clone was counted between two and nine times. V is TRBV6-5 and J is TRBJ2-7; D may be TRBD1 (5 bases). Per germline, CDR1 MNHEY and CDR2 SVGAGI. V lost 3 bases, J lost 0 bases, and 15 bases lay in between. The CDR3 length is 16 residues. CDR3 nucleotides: TGTGCCAGCAGTTATAAAGTAGGGGTTACCTCCTACGAGCAGTACTTC. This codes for CASSYKVGVTSYEQYF.

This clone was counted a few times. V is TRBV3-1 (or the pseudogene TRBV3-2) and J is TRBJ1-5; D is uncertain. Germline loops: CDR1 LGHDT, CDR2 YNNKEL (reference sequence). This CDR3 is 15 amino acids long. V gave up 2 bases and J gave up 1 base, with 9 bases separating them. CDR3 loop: CASSQSGLSNQPQHF. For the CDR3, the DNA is TGTGCCAGCAGCCAAAGCGGGCTAAGCAATCAGCCCCAGCATTTT.

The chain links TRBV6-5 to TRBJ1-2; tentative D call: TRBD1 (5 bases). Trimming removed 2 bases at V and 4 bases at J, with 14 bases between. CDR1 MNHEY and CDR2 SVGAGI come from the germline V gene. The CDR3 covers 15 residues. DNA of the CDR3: TGTGCCAGCAGTTACGGTAGCAGGGAAATCTATGGCTACACCTTC. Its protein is CASSYGSREIYGYTF.

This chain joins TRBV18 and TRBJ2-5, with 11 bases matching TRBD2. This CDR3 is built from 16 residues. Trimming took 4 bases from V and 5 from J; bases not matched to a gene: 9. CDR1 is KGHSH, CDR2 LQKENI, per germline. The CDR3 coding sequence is TGTGCCAGCTCACGAGGTAGCGGGGGGGCCGTGGAGACCCAGTACTTC. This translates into CASSRGSGGAVETQYF.

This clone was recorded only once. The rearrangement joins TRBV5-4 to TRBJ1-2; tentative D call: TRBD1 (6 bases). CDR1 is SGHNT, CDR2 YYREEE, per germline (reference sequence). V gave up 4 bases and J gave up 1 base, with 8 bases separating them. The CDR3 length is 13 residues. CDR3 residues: CASSKDSNYGYTF. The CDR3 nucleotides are TGTGCCAGCAGCAAGGACAGTAACTATGGCTACACCTTC. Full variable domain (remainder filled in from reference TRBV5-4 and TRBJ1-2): ETGVTQSPTHLIKTRGQQVTLRCSSQSGHNTVSWYQQALGQGPQFIFQYYREEENGRGNFPPRFSGLQFPNYSSELNVNALELDDSALYLCASSKDSNYGYTFGSGTRLTVV.

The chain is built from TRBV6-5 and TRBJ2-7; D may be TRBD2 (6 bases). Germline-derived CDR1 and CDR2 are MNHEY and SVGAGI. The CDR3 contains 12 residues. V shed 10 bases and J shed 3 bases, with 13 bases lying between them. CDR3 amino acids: CATLRLVYEQYF. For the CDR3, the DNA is TGTGCCACCTTGAGACTAGTCTACGAGCAGTACTTC.